The clone carrying this T cell receptor beta chain came up a few times. This specimen belongs to a study of T cells after yellow fever vaccination. TCRdb recomputed calls from the 5' RACE reads with MiXCR, one row per CDR3 protein. The sample carries about 580,000 distinct CDR3 sequences, roughly 17% recorded once. Germline CDR1 is SGHRS and CDR2 is YFSETQ. The CDR3 is made up of 14 amino acids. Trimming left V 4 bases short and J 9 bases short, with 17 bases between. Material: PBMCs, obtained around 5 days after the first yellow fever vaccination. The clonotype comes from a man aged 18 to 29 who received the YFV17D yellow fever vaccine. The chain links TRBV5-1 to TRBJ2-4; possibly TRBD2 for D (5 bases). Here the CDR3 reads CASSPRPDEGIQYF. CDR3 sequence (DNA): TGCGCCAGCAGCCCGCGACCCGACGAGGGCATTCAGTACTTC.